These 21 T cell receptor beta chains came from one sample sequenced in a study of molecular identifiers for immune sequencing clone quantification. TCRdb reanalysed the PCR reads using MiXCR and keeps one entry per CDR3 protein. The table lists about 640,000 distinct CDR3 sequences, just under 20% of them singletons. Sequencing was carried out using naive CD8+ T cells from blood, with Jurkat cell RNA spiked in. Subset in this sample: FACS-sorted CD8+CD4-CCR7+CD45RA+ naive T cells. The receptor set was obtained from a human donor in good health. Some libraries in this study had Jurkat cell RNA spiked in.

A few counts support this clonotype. CDR3 sequence reads: CASSFDGAQAFF. The CDR3 DNA reads as TGTGCCAGCAGTTTCGATGGGGCCCAAGCTTTCTTT. V and J are TRBV12-3 or TRBV12-4 and TRBJ1-1, with TRBD1 as a possible D gene (5 bases). The CDR3 is made up of 12 amino acids. V dropped 3 bases and J dropped 9 bases, with 11 bases sitting between them.

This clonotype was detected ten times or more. This chain's CDR3 is CASSPASFGSETQYF. The CDR3 nucleotides are TGTGCCAGCAGCCCCGCCTCGTTTGGTTCAGAGACCCAGTACTTC. The gene calls are TRBV9 and TRBJ2-5, with D unclear. Per germline, CDR1 SGDLS and CDR2 YYNGEE. Trimming took off 4 bases at V and 4 bases at J, with 17 bases between the two ends. The CDR3 has 15 amino acids.

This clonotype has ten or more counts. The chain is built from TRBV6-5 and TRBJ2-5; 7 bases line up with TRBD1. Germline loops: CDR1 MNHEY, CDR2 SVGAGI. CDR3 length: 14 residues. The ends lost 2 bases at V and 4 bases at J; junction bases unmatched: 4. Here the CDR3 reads CASSYDRAAETQYF. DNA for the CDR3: TGTGCCAGCAGTTACGACAGGGCGGCAGAGACCCAGTACTTC.

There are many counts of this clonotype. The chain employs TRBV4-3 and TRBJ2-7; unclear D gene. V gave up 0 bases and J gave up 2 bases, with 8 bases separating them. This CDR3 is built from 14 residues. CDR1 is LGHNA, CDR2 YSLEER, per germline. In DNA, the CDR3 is TGCGCCAGCAGCCAAGATGCAGGACCCTACGAGCAGTACTTC. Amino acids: CASSQDAGPYEQYF.

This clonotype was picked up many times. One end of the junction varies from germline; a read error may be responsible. The CDR3 DNA reads TGTGCCAGCAGCTTAGACGTTCAGAAGTCCTTC. It yields the protein CASSLDVQKSF. The V gene is TRBV7-9, the J gene TRBJ2-7; D unresolved. CDR1 is SEHNR, CDR2 FQNEAQ, per germline (reference sequence). The CDR3 totals 11 residues.

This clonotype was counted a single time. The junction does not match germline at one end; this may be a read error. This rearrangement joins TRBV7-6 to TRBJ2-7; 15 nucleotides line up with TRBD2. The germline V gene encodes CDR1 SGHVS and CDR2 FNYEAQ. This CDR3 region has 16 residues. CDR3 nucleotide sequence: TGTGCCAGCAGCGCGGGACTAGCGGGAGGAACCTACGGGCAGTACTTC. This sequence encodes CASSAGLAGGTYGQYF.

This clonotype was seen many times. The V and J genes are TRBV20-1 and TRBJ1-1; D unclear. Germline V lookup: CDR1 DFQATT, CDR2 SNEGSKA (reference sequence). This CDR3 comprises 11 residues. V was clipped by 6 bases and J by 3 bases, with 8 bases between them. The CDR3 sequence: CSARLDTEAFF. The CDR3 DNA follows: TGCAGTGCAAGGTTGGACACTGAAGCTTTCTTT.

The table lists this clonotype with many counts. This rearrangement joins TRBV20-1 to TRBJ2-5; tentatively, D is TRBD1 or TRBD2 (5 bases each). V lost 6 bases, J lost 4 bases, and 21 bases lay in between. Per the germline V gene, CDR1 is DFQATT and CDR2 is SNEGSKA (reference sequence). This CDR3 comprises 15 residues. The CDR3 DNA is TGCAGTGCGGAAATTCCGGGACCGCGAGGAGAGACCCAGTACTTC. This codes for CSAEIPGPRGETQYF.

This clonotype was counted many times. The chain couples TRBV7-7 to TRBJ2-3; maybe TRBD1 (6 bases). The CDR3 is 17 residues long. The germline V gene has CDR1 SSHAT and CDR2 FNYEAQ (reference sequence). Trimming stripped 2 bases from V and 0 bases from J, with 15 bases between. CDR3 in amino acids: CASSLTPDRSSTDTQYF. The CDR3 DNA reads TGTGCCAGCAGCTTAACCCCGGACAGATCGAGCACAGATACGCAGTATTTT.

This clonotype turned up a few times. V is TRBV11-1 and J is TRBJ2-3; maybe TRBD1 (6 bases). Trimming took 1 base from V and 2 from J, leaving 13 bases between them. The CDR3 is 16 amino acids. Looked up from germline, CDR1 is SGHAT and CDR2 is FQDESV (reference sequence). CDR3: CASSLVDRSSTDTQYF. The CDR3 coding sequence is TGTGCCAGCAGCTTAGTCGACAGGTCTTCCACAGATACGCAGTATTTT.

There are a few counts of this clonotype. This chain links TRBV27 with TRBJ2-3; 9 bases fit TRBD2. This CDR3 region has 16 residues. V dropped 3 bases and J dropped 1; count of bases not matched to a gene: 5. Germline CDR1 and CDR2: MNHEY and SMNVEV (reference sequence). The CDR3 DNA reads TGTGCCAGCAGTTTCTGGGGCGGGGGGGGCACAGATACGCAGTATTTT. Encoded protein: CASSFWGGGGTDTQYF.

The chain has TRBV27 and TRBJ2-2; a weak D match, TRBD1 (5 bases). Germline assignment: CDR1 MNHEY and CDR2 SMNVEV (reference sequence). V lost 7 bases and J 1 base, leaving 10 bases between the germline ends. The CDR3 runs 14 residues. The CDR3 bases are TGTGCCAGCAACGACAGAATGAACACCGGGGAGCTGTTTTTT. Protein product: CASNDRMNTGELFF.

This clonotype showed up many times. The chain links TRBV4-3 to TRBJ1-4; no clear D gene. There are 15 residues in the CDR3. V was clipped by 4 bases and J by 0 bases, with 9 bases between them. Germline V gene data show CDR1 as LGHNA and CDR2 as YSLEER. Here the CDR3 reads CASSPLIATNEKLFF. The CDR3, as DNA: TGCGCCAGCAGCCCGCTTATAGCAACTAATGAAAAACTGTTTTTT.

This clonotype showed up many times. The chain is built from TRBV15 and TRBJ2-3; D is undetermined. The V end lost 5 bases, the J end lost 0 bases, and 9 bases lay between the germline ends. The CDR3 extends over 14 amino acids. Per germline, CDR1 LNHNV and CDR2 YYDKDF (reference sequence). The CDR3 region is CATSQQDSTDTQYF. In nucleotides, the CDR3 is TGTGCCACCAGCCAGCAGGACAGCACAGATACGCAGTATTTT.

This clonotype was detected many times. CDR3 DNA: TGTGCCAGCAGCCCCGGGCCCGGGGGGGAGACCCAGTACTTC. Encoded protein: CASSPGPGGETQYF. V and J are TRBV7-2 and TRBJ2-5, with 7 nucleotides matching TRBD2. The V and J ends lost 5 bases and 5 bases, in that order; junction bases with no gene match: 8. The germline gives CDR1 SGHTA, CDR2 FQGNSA. The CDR3 totals 14 residues. Supplemented by reference TRBV7-2 and TRBJ2-5, the full variable domain reads GAGVSQSPSNKVTEKGKDVELRCDPISGHTALYWYRQSLGQGLEFLIYFQGNSAPDKSGLPSDRFSAERTGGSVSTLTIQRTQQEDSAVYLCASSPGPGGETQYFGPGTRLLVL.

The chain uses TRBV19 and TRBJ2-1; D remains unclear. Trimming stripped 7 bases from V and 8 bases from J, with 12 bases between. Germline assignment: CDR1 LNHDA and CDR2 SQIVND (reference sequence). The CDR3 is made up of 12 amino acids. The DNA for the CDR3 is TGTGCCAGTATAAGCCCGTTGGATGAGCAGTTCTTC. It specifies CASISPLDEQFF.

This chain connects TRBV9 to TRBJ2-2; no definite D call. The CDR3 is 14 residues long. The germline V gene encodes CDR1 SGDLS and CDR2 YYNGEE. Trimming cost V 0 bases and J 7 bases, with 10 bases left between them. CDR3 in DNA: TGTGCCAGCAGCGTAGGTAGCTTGGGCGGGGAGCTGTTTTTT. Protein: CASSVGSLGGELFF.

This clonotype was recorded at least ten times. This CDR3 reads CAIGQANTEAFF. In nucleotides, the CDR3 is TGTGCCATCGGACAAGCGAACACTGAAGCTTTCTTT. The chain combines TRBV10-3 with TRBJ1-1, with a possible D match to TRBD1 (5 bases). Trimming left V 8 bases short and J 1 base short, with 8 bases between. The CDR3 loop spans 12 amino acids. Germline V lookup: CDR1 ENHRY, CDR2 SYGVKD.

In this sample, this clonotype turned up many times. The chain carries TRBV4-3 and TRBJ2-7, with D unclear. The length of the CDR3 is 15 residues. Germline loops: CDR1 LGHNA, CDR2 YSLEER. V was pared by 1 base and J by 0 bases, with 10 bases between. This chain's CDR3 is CASSQGRSSSYEQYF. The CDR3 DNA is TGCGCCAGCAGCCAAGGACGGTCCAGCTCCTACGAGCAGTACTTC.

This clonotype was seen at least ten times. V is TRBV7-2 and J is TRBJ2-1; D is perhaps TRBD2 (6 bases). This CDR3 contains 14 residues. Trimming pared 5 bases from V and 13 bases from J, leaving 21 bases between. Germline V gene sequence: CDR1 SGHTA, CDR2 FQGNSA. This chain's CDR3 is CASSRPGLEVCQFF. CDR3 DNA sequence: TGTGCCAGCAGCAGACCGGGACTGGAAGTTTGTCAGTTCTTC.

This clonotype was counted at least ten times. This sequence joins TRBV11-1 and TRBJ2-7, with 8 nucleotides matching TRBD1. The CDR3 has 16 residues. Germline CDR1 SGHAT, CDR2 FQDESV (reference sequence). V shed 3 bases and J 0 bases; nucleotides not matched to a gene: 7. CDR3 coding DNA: TGTGCCAGCAGCTTCCCCCGGGACAGGAGCTCCTACGAGCAGTACTTC. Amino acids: CASSFPRDRSSYEQYF.